This entry lists 22 T cell receptor beta chains sequenced from one sample in a study of identical twins. TCRdb used MiXCR to reprocess the 5' RACE reads, holding one entry per CDR3 protein. The table has about 260,000 distinct CDR3 sequences, roughly 7% seen once. This same sample was also part of a study on yellow fever vaccine responses in identical twins.

Sequenced material: memory (CD45RO+) T cells sorted from blood. The origin of the receptors is a woman under 30 in good health.

This clonotype was picked up many times. The chain recombines TRBV20-1 with TRBJ1-1; tentative D call: TRBD1 (5 bases). Germline V gives CDR1 DFQATT, CDR2 SNEGSKA (reference sequence). V dropped 6 bases and J dropped 4 bases, with 12 bases sitting between them. CDR3 length: 12 amino acids. In DNA form, the CDR3 reads TGCAGTGCCATTGGGACGGGCACTGAAGCTTTCTTT. As protein: CSAIGTGTEAFF.

This clonotype was seen many times. This chain connects TRBV24-1 to TRBJ1-1; 7 bases are shared with TRBD1. The CDR3 is 14 residues long. The V gene end was trimmed by 0 bases and the J gene end by 10 bases; junction bases not matched to a gene: 7. Germline V lookup: CDR1 KGHDR, CDR2 SFDVKD. CDR3 residues: CATSDLWQGGGAFF. CDR3 nucleotide sequence: TGTGCCACCAGTGATTTGTGGCAGGGGGGAGGAGCTTTCTTT.

The chain is built from TRBV20-1 and TRBJ2-4, with D unclear. Germline CDR1 is DFQATT and CDR2 is SNEGSKA (reference sequence). CDR3 length: 15 residues. The germline V and J ends were trimmed by 0 bases and 2 bases, with 11 bases remaining between them. Written as DNA, the CDR3 is TGCAGTGCTAGAGATCTGAAGGCCTCCAAAAACATTCAGTACTTC. This sequence encodes CSARDLKASKNIQYF.

This clonotype was seen more than once but under ten times. The chain uses TRBV4-2 and TRBJ2-1, with 8 nucleotides matching TRBD2. From germline, CDR1 is LGHNA and CDR2 YNFKEQ. The CDR3 loop spans 14 amino acids. Losses at the gene ends were 0 bases for V and 12 bases for J; bases not matched to a gene: 7. The CDR3 spells CASSQEGPSGSQFF. CDR3 DNA: TGTGCCAGCAGCCAAGAAGGGCCTAGCGGGTCGCAGTTCTTC.

This clonotype has just a few counts. The CDR3 nucleotides read TGTGCCAGCAGCGTAGGGGAGTCGGGAGGGCCTAATGAGCAGTTCTTC. This translates into CASSVGESGGPNEQFF. The chain joins TRBV6-4 to TRBJ2-1; 8 bases agree with TRBD2. V was pared by 6 bases and J by 7 bases, with 14 bases of the junction left unmatched. The germline CDR1 and CDR2 sequences are MRHNA and SNTAGT. The CDR3 totals 16 residues.

This clonotype was counted many times. This chain joins TRBV2 and TRBJ1-4; no clear D. This CDR3 spans 14 amino acids. In germline, CDR1 is SNHLY, CDR2 FYNNEI. The ends were cut back, 4 bases at V and 8 bases at J, with 14 bases in the middle. CDR3 DNA: TGTGCCAGCAGTGTATCGGCAGGTTGGGAAAAACTGTTTTTT. This codes for CASSVSAGWEKLFF.

This chain uses TRBV18 with TRBJ2-6; D call uncertain. Trimming shortened V by 4 bases and J by 0 bases, and 13 bases separated the two germline ends. The CDR3 length is 17 residues. CDR1 and CDR2 from the germline V gene are KGHSH and LQKENI. DNA for the CDR3: TGTGCCAGCTCACTGTCCGCTCAGAGCTCTGGGGCCAACGTCCTGACTTTC. Its translation is CASSLSAQSSGANVLTF.

This clonotype occurred a few times. V gene TRBV24-1 combines with J gene TRBJ2-2, with D uncertain. Germline CDR1 reads KGHDR; CDR2 reads SFDVKD. Deletions cut 0 bases from V and 6 bases from J, with 4 bases between. This CDR3 comprises 13 residues. The CDR3 coding sequence is TGTGCCACCAGTGATTTGACAGCCGGGGAGCTGTTTTTT. It specifies CATSDLTAGELFF.

Ten or more counts support this clonotype. The chain is built from TRBV5-1 and TRBJ2-3; D remains unclear. Per germline, CDR1 SGHRS and CDR2 YFSETQ. The CDR3 loop spans 13 amino acids. V gave up 4 bases and J gave up 0 bases, with 6 bases separating them. DNA for the CDR3: TGCGCCAGCAGCAGCTATAGCACAGATACGCAGTATTTT. Translating it yields CASSSYSTDTQYF.

This clonotype was seen more than once but under ten times. V and J are TRBV3-1 and TRBJ2-1, with 10 bases matching TRBD1. The CDR3 contains 19 residues. Germline V CDR1 and CDR2: LGHDT, YNNKEL (reference sequence). The ends lost 1 base at V and 3 bases at J; junction bases unmatched: 12. The CDR3 loop reads CASSQGILTGTGVYNEQFF. DNA for the CDR3: TGTGCCAGCAGCCAAGGGATACTCACCGGGACAGGGGTCTACAATGAGCAGTTCTTC.

The rearrangement links TRBV19 to TRBJ2-1; 14 nucleotides agree with TRBD2. The J segment lost 6 bases and the V segment lost 4 bases, leaving 11 bases of the junction unmatched. Germline CDR1 LNHDA, CDR2 SQIVND (reference sequence). There are 18 residues in the CDR3. The CDR3 coding sequence is TGTGCCAGTAGTACCCGCCCCGGGACTAGCGGGAGCTCCAATGAGCAGTTCTTC. It codes for CASSTRPGTSGSSNEQFF.

This clonotype was found many times. This chain connects TRBV5-1 to TRBJ2-1; 9 bases fit TRBD1. This CDR3 has 17 amino acids. Trimming took 0 bases from V and 7 from J; bases not matched to a gene: 11. Germline CDR1 is SGHRS and CDR2 is YFSETQ. The CDR3 DNA sequence: TGCGCCAGCAGCTTGGTATCCCCGGGACAGGGAGTGAATGAGCAGTTCTTC. Its translation is CASSLVSPGQGVNEQFF.

This clonotype was counted between two and nine times. The chain carries TRBV5-6 and TRBJ2-3, with 8 bases matching TRBD1. The CDR3 runs to 15 residues. Germline V gene data show CDR1 as SGHDT and CDR2 as YYEEEE. V gave up 4 bases and J gave up 1 base; unmatched junction bases: 5. The CDR3 sequence is CASSKDRAGTDTQYF. The CDR3 DNA follows: TGTGCCAGCAGCAAGGACAGGGCGGGCACAGATACGCAGTATTTT.

The rearrangement uses TRBV27 and TRBJ2-2; 7 bases map to TRBD2. The CDR3 totals 17 residues. Germline V CDR1 and CDR2: MNHEY, SMNVEV (reference sequence). The V and J ends lost 2 bases and 2 bases, in that order; junction bases with no gene match: 8. CDR3 amino acids: CASSLRVVAGNTGELFF. The DNA of the CDR3 is TGTGCCAGCAGTTTAAGGGTGGTAGCGGGCAACACCGGGGAGCTGTTTTTT.

This clonotype occurred a few times. This chain joins TRBV25-1 and TRBJ1-1; D may be TRBD1 (6 bases). Trimming took off 7 bases at V and 6 bases at J, with 15 bases between the two ends. From germline, CDR1 is MGHDK and CDR2 SYGVNS. The CDR3 totals 13 residues. The CDR3 sequence: CASTGASGAEAFF. The CDR3 coding sequence is TGTGCCAGCACAGGGGCCTCGGGGGCTGAAGCTTTCTTT.

The CDR3 coding sequence is TGTGCCAGCACCACCCCCGGACGGAGCAATCAGCCCCAGCATTTT. This gives the protein CASTTPGRSNQPQHF. The chain carries TRBV2 and TRBJ1-5; D not certain. Per germline, CDR1 SNHLY and CDR2 FYNNEI. V lost 7 bases and J 1 base, leaving 14 bases between the germline ends. This CDR3 contains 15 residues.

Only a few counts were recorded for this clonotype. J is TRBJ2-7 and V is TRBV10-1; tentative D call: TRBD1 (5 bases). In germline, CDR1 is WNHNN, CDR2 SYGVQD (reference sequence). V shed 0 bases and J shed 0 bases, with 9 bases lying between them. The CDR3 runs 15 residues. This CDR3 reads CASSESGPSSYEQYF. CDR3 in DNA: TGCGCCAGCAGTGAGTCGGGGCCAAGCTCCTACGAGCAGTACTTC.

This clonotype has a count of ten or more. The gene calls are TRBV10-3 and TRBJ1-1; 7 bases agree with TRBD1. Germline V gene sequence: CDR1 ENHRY, CDR2 SYGVKD. V was pared by 2 bases and J by 0 bases, with 0 bases of the junction left unmatched. The CDR3 contains 14 residues. The CDR3 loop is CAISEGQVNTEAFF. The CDR3 nucleotides are TGTGCCATCAGTGAGGGACAGGTGAACACTGAAGCTTTCTTT.

The table lists this clonotype with a few counts. CDR3 in DNA: TGTGCCAGCAGCTTAACCCTCAACACCGGGGAGCTGTTTTTT. Its protein is CASSLTLNTGELFF. The gene calls are TRBV5-4 and TRBJ2-2, with no clear D. V was cut by 2 bases and J by 2 bases, with 7 bases left in between. There are 14 residues in the CDR3. Germline V gene sequence: CDR1 SGHNT, CDR2 YYREEE (reference sequence).

The chain has TRBV19 and TRBJ2-3; D uncertain. V was pared by 2 bases and J by 2 bases, with 8 bases between. CDR1 LNHDA and CDR2 SQIVND come from the germline V gene (reference sequence). The CDR3 sequence is 14 residues long. The CDR3 here is CASSIWASTDTQYF. The CDR3 DNA sequence: TGTGCCAGTAGTATATGGGCATCCACAGATACGCAGTATTTT.

This clonotype was found many times. The V call is TRBV12-3 or TRBV12-4, the J call TRBJ2-3, with unresolved D. The CDR3 extends over 14 amino acids. V dropped 6 bases and J dropped 0 bases, with 10 bases sitting between them. CDR3 in amino acids: CASSRPRSTDTQYF. DNA of the CDR3: TGTGCCAGCAGCCGCCCCAGGAGCACAGATACGCAGTATTTT.

In the case of this clonotype: Being one base from a much bigger clone, this may be a read error. V and J are TRBV10-2 and TRBJ2-1; 9 bases agree with TRBD2. CDR3 length equals 13 residues. From germline, CDR1 is WSHSY and CDR2 SAAADI. V lost 5 bases and J lost 7; bases outside the gene matches: 3. The DNA of the CDR3 is TGCGCCAGCAGTAGCGGGAGGTGGAATGAGCAGTTCTTC. Protein sequence: CASSSGRWNEQFF.